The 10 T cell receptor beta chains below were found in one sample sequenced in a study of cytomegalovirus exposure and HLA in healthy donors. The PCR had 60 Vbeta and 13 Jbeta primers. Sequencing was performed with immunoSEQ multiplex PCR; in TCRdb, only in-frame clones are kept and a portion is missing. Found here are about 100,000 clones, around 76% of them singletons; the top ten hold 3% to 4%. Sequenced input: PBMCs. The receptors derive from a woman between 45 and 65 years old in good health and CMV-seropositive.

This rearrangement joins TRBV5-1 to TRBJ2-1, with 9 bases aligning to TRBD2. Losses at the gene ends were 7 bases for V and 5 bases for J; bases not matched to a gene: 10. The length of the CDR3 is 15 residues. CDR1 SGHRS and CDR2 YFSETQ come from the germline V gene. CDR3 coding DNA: TGCGCCAGCTCCATAATCCTAGCGGGAAACAATGAGCAGTTCTTC. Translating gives CASSIILAGNNEQFF.

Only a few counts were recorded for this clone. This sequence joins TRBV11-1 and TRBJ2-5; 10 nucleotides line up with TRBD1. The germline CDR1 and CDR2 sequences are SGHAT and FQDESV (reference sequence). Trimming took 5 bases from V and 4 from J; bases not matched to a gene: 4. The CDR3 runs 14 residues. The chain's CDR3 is CASSPDRGLETQYF. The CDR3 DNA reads TGTGCCAGCAGCCCCGACAGGGGGCTAGAGACCCAGTACTTC.

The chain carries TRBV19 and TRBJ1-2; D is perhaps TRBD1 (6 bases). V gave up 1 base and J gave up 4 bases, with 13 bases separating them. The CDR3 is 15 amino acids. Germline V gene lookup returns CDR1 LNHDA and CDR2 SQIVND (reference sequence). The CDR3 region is CASSIVAGVTYGYTF. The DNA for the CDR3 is TGTGCCAGTAGTATAGTGGCAGGGGTTACCTATGGCTACACCTTC.

CDR3 amino acids: CASGEELPEQFF. CDR3 coding DNA: TGTGCCAGCGGAGAAGAGCTTCCTGAGCAGTTCTTC. The chain uses TRBV25-1 and TRBJ2-1; D not resolved. The V end lost 8 bases, the J end lost 9 bases, and 14 bases lay between the germline ends. CDR1 is MGHDK and CDR2 is SYGVNS in the germline V gene. The CDR3 runs 12 residues.

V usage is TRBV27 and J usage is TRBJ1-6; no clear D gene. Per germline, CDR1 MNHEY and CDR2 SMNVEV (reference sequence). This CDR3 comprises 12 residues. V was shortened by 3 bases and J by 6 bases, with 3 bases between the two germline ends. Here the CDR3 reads CASSFSNSPLHF. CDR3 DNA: TGTGCCAGCAGTTTCAGTAATTCACCCCTCCACTTT.

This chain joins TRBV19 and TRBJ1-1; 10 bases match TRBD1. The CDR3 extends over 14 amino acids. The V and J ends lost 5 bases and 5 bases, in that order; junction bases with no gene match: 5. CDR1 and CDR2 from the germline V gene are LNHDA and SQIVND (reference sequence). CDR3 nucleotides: TGTGCCAGTAGTCGGACAGGGGGAAATACTGAAGCTTTCTTT. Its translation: CASSRTGGNTEAFF.

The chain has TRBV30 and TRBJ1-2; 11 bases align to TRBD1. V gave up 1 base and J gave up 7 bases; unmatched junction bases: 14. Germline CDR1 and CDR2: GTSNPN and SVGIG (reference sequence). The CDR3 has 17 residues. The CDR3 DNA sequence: TGTGCCTGGAGTGATCCGGACAGGGGGCGCATAAGTCTTGGCTACACCTTC. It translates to CAWSDPDRGRISLGYTF.

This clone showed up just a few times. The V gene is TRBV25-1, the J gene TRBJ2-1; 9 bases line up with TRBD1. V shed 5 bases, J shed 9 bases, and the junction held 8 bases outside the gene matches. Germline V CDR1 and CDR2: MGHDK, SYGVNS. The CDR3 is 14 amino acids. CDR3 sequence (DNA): TGTGCCAGCAGTCAGGGACAGGGTCTCGGTGAGCAGTTCTTC. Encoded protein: CASSQGQGLGEQFF.

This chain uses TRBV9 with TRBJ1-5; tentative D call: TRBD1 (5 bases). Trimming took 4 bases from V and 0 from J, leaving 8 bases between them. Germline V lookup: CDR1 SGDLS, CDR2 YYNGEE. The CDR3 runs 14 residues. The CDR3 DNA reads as TGTGCCAGCAGCCTGACAGCTAGCAATCAGCCCCAGCATTTT. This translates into CASSLTASNQPQHF.

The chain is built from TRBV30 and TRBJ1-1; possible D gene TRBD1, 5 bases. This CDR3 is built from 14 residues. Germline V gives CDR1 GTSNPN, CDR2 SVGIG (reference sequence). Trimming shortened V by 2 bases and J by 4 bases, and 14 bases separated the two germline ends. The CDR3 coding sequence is TGTGCCTGGAGTACTCAATGGGGCCTCACTGAAGCTTTCTTT. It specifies CAWSTQWGLTEAFF. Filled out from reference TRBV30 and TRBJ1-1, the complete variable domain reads SQTIHQWPATLVQPVGSPLSLECTVEGTSNPNLYWYRQAAGRGLQLLFYSVGIGQISSEVPQNLSASRPQDRQFILSSKKLLLSDSGFYLCAWSTQWGLTEAFFGQGTRLTVV.